This T cell receptor beta chain was obtained from a study of CD8+CD57+ T cells in acquired aplastic anemia. Study-level information: Sorted CD4+ and CD8+ cells yielded DNA averaging approximately 3 ug. Notes on the study in general: Patients and controls had in common some 30 CD8+ CDR3 sequences. Patients and controls were not found to differ significantly in CD8+ Simpson's diversity.

TCR beta VDJ and CDR3 profiles were obtained from a genomic DNA template. TCRdb used MiXCR to reprocess the reads, holding one entry per CDR3 protein. The table lists some 190,000 distinct CDR3 sequences, 46% of them singletons. Remarks on this clonotype: Its specificity is unknown.

V shed 5 bases and J shed 4 bases, with 9 bases lying between them. Germline V gives CDR1 SGHDT, CDR2 YYEEEE. This CDR3 is 13 amino acids long. The chain couples TRBV5-6 to TRBJ2-2; D gene ambiguous. The sample consisted of sorted CD4+, CD8+, or CD8+CD57+ T cells (not recorded which) from PBMCs. This receptor was identified in a human donor in good health. The CDR3 bases are TGTGCCAGCAGGTCCCTCACCACCGGGGAGCTGTTTTTT. Translating it yields CASRSLTTGELFF.